Listed below are T cell receptor beta chains from one sample, sequenced in a study of early stage breast cancer tumors. Data came from immunoSEQ multiplex PCR; TCRdb stores just in-frame clones and leaves some out. The sample consists of around 71,000 clones, roughly three quarters of them appearing once. What was sequenced was blood. The receptors come from a person between 55 and 69 years old with breast cancer. CDR3s include the opening cysteine and the closing phenylalanine or tryptophan. D genes are given only for firm matches. Expanded clones get a size class; other rows say once, few or many, or leave the size out.

>TRBJ1-2|TRBV2|-|-
TGTGCCAGCAGTGAAGCGCTTCCGGGGTTGGATGGCTACACCTTC
CASSEALPGLDGYTF
>TRBJ2-3|TRBV10-3|TRBD2|-
TGTGCCATCAGTGAGGGCTTTACTAGCGGGAGGAGTGCAGATACGCAGTATTTT
CAISEGFTSGRSADTQYF
>TRBJ2-5|TRBV6-5|TRBD1|-
TGTGCCAGCAGTCTATATACAGGGGGCCGGGAGACCCAGTACTTC
CASSLYTGGRETQYF
>TRBJ1-4|TRBV29-1|-|-
TGCAGCGCGTGCCGGGACCCCGGCGAAAAACTGTTTTTT
CSACRDPGEKLFF
>TRBJ1-5|TRBV6-1|-|-
TGTGCCAGCAGGGGGAATCAGCCCCAGCATTTT
CASRGNQPQHF
>TRBJ2-1|TRBV6-6|-|-
TGTGCCAGCACCTTCGGGGCTGGGTTGGAGTTCTTC
CASTFGAGLEFF
>TRBJ1-6|TRBV19|TRBD1|-
TGTGCCAGTAGTATAAGCCGGGACAGAAATTCACCCCTCCACTTT
CASSISRDRNSPLHF
>TRBJ1-1|TRBV6-6|-|-
TGTGCCAGCAGTTACGGATTGTCCGGGGGTTTCTTT
CASSYGLSGGFF
>TRBJ1-1|TRBV6-5|-|once
TGTGCCAGCAGTTCCGCAGGGGACCACACTGAAGCTTTCTTT
CASSSAGDHTEAFF
>TRBJ2-7|TRBV19|TRBD1|few
TGTGCCAGTAGTATGGGACAGGGGATCTACGAGCAGTACTTC
CASSMGQGIYEQYF
>TRBJ2-3|TRBV30|-|-
TGTGCCTGGAGTCCTGGTAGCACAGATACGCAGTATTTT
CAWSPGSTDTQYF
>TRBJ1-1|TRBV9|-|few
TGTGCCAGCAGCCCCAGCCAGGGGTACACTGAAGCTTTCTTT
CASSPSQGYTEAFF
>TRBJ2-5|TRBV2|-|-
TGTGCCAGCAGTGAGATGGCAAAAGAGACCCAGTACTTC
CASSEMAKETQYF
>TRBJ1-1|TRBV6-6|TRBD1|-
TGTGCCAGCGGTGACAGGGACCCAGCTTTCTTT
CASGDRDPAFF
>TRBJ2-3|TRBV30|-|-
TGTGCCTGGACGGACGGAGGCACAGATACGCAGTATTTT
CAWTDGGTDTQYF
>TRBJ2-2|TRBV27|-|once
TGTGCCAGCAGTTTGTACACCGGGGCTACAGGGATCGGGGAGCTGTTTTTT
CASSLYTGATGIGELFF
>TRBJ2-7|TRBV4-1|TRBD2|-
TGCGCCAGCAGCCAAGTACTAGCGGGGGGACCCTACGAGCAGTACTTC
CASSQVLAGGPYEQYF
>TRBJ2-3|TRBV9|-|few
TGTGCCAGCAGCGTAGAAGGGACAGATACGCAGTATTTT
CASSVEGTDTQYF
>TRBJ1-1|TRBV4-1|-|-
TGCGCCAGCAGCCAAGGGGCAGATTTTAACACTGAAGCTTTCTTT
CASSQGADFNTEAFF
>TRBJ2-2|TRBV6-1|TRBD1|-
TGTGCCAGCAGTGAATACAGGGGGACCGGGGAGCTGTTTTTT
CASSEYRGTGELFF
>TRBJ1-2|TRBV6-1|TRBD1|-
TGTGCCAGCAGCGGGACAGCCTTGTATGGCTACACCTTC
CASSGTALYGYTF
>TRBJ2-3|TRBV7-8|TRBD1|-
TGTGCCAGCAGCGTTACAGGGGCGTCTAGCACAGATACGCAGTATTTT
CASSVTGASSTDTQYF
>TRBJ1-2|TRBV30|-|-
TGTGCCTGGAGTCGGTGGGGGGCGCCGGGCTACACCTTC
CAWSRWGAPGYTF
>TRBJ2-7|TRBV6-1|-|-
TGTGCCAGTCAGGCCGGGACCGTATCCTACGAGCAGTACTTC
CASQAGTVSYEQYF
>TRBJ1-3|TRBV19|-|-
TGTGCCAGTAGTTCGCCCGAGACACCGACCTCTGGAAACACCATATATTTT
CASSSPETPTSGNTIYF
>TRBJ2-5|TRBV28|TRBD1|-
TGTGCCAGCACTCTACTCGGTCTGGGACAGGGGGTTGAAGAGACCCAGTACTTC
CASTLLGLGQGVEETQYF
>TRBJ2-3|TRBV28|-|once
TGTGCCAGCAGGGGTGGCGATACGCAGTATTTT
CASRGGDTQYF
>TRBJ2-7|TRBV28|-|-
TGTGCCAGCAGTTACGGGACACACTCCTACGAGCAGTACTTC
CASSYGTHSYEQYF
>TRBJ2-1|TRBV27|TRBD2|few
TGTGCCAGCAGCCGCGGGTGGGCGGGAGAGCTCTACAATGAGCAGTTCTTC
CASSRGWAGELYNEQFF
>TRBJ2-5|TRBV5-8|-|-
TGTGCCAGCAGCTTGGGCCAGGCGGGGTCGGGGACCCAGTACTTC
CASSLGQAGSGTQYF
>TRBJ2-7|TRBV9|TRBD2|-
TGTGCCAGCAGCTCCGGGACTAGCGGAACCTACGAGCAGTACTTC
CASSSGTSGTYEQYF
>TRBJ1-2|TRBV27|TRBD1|-
TGTGCCAGCAGTTCCCATGGACAGGTTGGCTATGGCTACACCTTC
CASSSHGQVGYGYTF
>TRBJ1-4|TRBV7-8|-|-
TGTGCCAGCAGCCCGCGCGGAGGCGAAAAACTGTTTTTT
CASSPRGGEKLFF
>TRBJ2-5|TRBV6-1|-|-
TGTGCCAGCAGACTAGATTTTCAAGAGACCCAGTACTTC
CASRLDFQETQYF
>TRBJ2-3|TRBV9|-|-
TGTGCCAGCAGCCGACGGGGCGCAGATACGCAGTATTTT
CASSRRGADTQYF
>TRBJ2-7|TRBV11-2|-|-
TGTGCCAGCAGCTTATTCACAAGGGCTAGGGGAGTCTCCTACGAGCAGTACTTC
CASSLFTRARGVSYEQYF
>TRBJ1-1|TRBV4-3|TRBD1|-
TGCGCCAGCAGCGCTTCGGTGGGGACAGAGAACACTGAAGCTTTCTTT
CASSASVGTENTEAFF
>TRBJ1-1|TRBV6-4|-|few
TGTGCCAGCAGTGCCGGGGCGGGGGGCACTGAAGCTTTCTTT
CASSAGAGGTEAFF
>TRBJ1-5|TRBV6-6|-|-
TGTGCCAGCAGAGAACAGGGACCCCAGCATTTT
CASREQGPQHF
>TRBJ1-1|TRBV6-1|-|-
TGTGCCAGCAGCCGTGCGTTGATGAACACTGAAGCTTTCTTT
CASSRALMNTEAFF